This TCR beta chain was sequenced during a study of T cells in Graves' hyperthyroidism and ophthalmopathy. The germline V gene has CDR1 MNHNS and CDR2 SASEGT. CDR3 length: 14 residues. V was trimmed by 4 bases and J by 7 bases, leaving 16 bases between them. Investigators excluded patients with uncontrolled infection, other autoimmune disease, pregnancy or lactation. The PBMCs were taken from more than 8 ml of fresh peripheral blood. It was RNA transcripts that yielded the amplified TCR beta CDR3 regions. HTBI primers were used for first-round RT-PCR of the TCR CDR3. A single record per CDR3 protein comes from TCRdb applying MiXCR to the multiplex PCR reads. The data hold some 550,000 distinct CDR3 sequences, with approximately 15% observed a single time.

V gene TRBV6-1 combines with J gene TRBJ1-2; unclear D gene. Sequencing input: blood. The TCR comes from a woman between 40 and 55 years old with Graves' ophthalmopathy. The CDR3 nucleotides are TGTGCCAGCAGTGGCCCTGGGATTCGTGGTGGCTACACCTTC. It specifies CASSGPGIRGGYTF.